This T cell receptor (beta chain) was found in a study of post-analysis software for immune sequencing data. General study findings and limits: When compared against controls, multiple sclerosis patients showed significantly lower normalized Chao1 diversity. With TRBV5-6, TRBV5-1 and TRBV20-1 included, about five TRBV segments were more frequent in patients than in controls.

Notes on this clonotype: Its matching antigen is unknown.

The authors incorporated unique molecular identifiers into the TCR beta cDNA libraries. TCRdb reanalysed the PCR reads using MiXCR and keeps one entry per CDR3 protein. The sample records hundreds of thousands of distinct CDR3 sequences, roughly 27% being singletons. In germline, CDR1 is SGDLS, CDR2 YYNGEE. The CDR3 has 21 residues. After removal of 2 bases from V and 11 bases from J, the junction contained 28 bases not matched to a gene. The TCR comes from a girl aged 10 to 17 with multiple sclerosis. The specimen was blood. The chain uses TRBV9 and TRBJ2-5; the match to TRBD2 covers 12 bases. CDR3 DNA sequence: TGTGCCAGCAGCGTCCCCACGACTAGCGGGAGTCCGAGTTTGAGAAACAATGAGCAGTACTTC. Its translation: CASSVPTTSGSPSLRNNEQYF.